This T cell receptor (beta chain) comes out of a study of OX40 agonist ivuxolimab in advanced cancers. TCRdb's table, derived via immunoSEQ multiplex PCR, lists solely in-frame clones and lacks some. The table lists tens of thousands of clones, 80% to 95% of them singletons. Germline CDR1 and CDR2: SGHNT and YYREEE (reference sequence). Trimming took 0 bases from V and 5 from J, leaving 5 bases between them. The CDR3 is 13 residues long. Peripheral blood came from all dose cohorts at three timepoints. The sequences come from CD4+ or CD8+ T cells sorted from blood, collected in a trial of the OX40 agonist ivuxolimab. The receptor's source is an adult with an advanced solid tumor such as melanoma, head and neck, liver or kidney cancer. The chain carries TRBV5-4 and TRBJ2-2; D assignment may be TRBD1 or TRBD2 (5 bases each). CDR3 amino acids: CASSLGGTGELFF. CDR3 nucleotide sequence: TGTGCCAGCAGCTTGGGGGGGACCGGGGAGCTGTTTTTT.